This is a list of T cell receptor beta chains from one sample in a study of blood T cell repertoires in COVID-19. Clones were read by immunoSEQ multiplex PCR, and TCRdb kept only the in-frame ones, dropping some. The data show tens of thousands of clones, about 88% seen once. Material: peripheral blood. Every receptor here comes from a human donor in a cohort sampled during active COVID-19. Both conserved end residues are part of each CDR3. Fields, in order: clone size, V gene, D gene, J gene, CDR3 DNA, CDR3 protein. A D gene is named only where the DNA matches it firmly. Clone size appears in some rows only: once, few, many, or a class for an expanded clone.

abundance: NA; v_gene: TRBV3-1/TRBV3-2; d_gene: TRBD2; j_gene: TRBJ2-3; CDR3nt: TGTGCCAGCAGCCAAGATAGCGCTAGCGGGAGGCAGGGCACAGATACGCAGTATTTT; CDR3aa: CASSQDSASGRQGTDTQYF
abundance: NA; v_gene: TRBV5-1; d_gene: NA; j_gene: TRBJ2-7; CDR3nt: TGCGCCAGCAGCCCGCCCGCCCCAGGGGTCGAGCAGTACTTC; CDR3aa: CASSPPAPGVEQYF
abundance: once; v_gene: TRBV7-2; d_gene: NA; j_gene: TRBJ1-2; CDR3nt: TGTGCCAGCAGCTTAGCTGGGACTTCTCCATCCGGTGGCTACACCTTC; CDR3aa: CASSLAGTSPSGGYTF
abundance: NA; v_gene: TRBV4-3; d_gene: NA; j_gene: TRBJ2-5; CDR3nt: TGCGCCAGCAGCCAAGATCATCACCGGGGAGAGACCCAGTACTTC; CDR3aa: CASSQDHHRGETQYF
abundance: NA; v_gene: TRBV5-3; d_gene: TRBD1; j_gene: TRBJ2-7; CDR3nt: TGTGCCAGACTTCGGGTAGGACAGGGGATGGACTTC; CDR3aa: CARLRVGQGMDF
abundance: NA; v_gene: TRBV5-1; d_gene: NA; j_gene: TRBJ1-2; CDR3nt: TGCGCCAGCAGCTTGGGGCCAGGGGATCCCTCGGGCTACACCTTC; CDR3aa: CASSLGPGDPSGYTF
abundance: NA; v_gene: TRBV27; d_gene: TRBD1; j_gene: TRBJ2-7; CDR3nt: TGTGCCAGCAGTTTATCGGACAGGGCTTACGAGCAGTACTTC; CDR3aa: CASSLSDRAYEQYF
abundance: NA; v_gene: TRBV5-1; d_gene: TRBD1; j_gene: TRBJ2-4; CDR3nt: TGCGCCAGCAGCCCGGGACAGGGAGCCAAAAACATTCAGTACTTC; CDR3aa: CASSPGQGAKNIQYF
abundance: NA; v_gene: TRBV10-3; d_gene: NA; j_gene: TRBJ2-7; CDR3nt: TGTGCCATCAGTGAGCAGGGCTACGAGCAGTACTTC; CDR3aa: CAISEQGYEQYF
abundance: once; v_gene: TRBV10-3; d_gene: NA; j_gene: TRBJ2-5; CDR3nt: TGTGCCATCAGTGAGTTAGGGGATTTCCAAGAGACCCAGTACTTC; CDR3aa: CAISELGDFQETQYF
abundance: NA; v_gene: TRBV3-1/TRBV3-2; d_gene: NA; j_gene: TRBJ2-2; CDR3nt: TGTGCCAGCAGCCAACGGGTGGCGGGATCCGGGGAGCTGTTTTTT; CDR3aa: CASSQRVAGSGELFF
abundance: NA; v_gene: TRBV14; d_gene: NA; j_gene: TRBJ1-5; CDR3nt: TGTGCCAGCAGCCAAGTAGCGAAGGGAAATCAGCCCCAGCATTTT; CDR3aa: CASSQVAKGNQPQHF
abundance: NA; v_gene: TRBV7-8; d_gene: NA; j_gene: TRBJ1-6; CDR3nt: TGTGCCAGCAGCTTAGGCGACAGCGATAATTCACCCCTCCACTTT; CDR3aa: CASSLGDSDNSPLHF
abundance: NA; v_gene: TRBV7-9; d_gene: NA; j_gene: TRBJ2-3; CDR3nt: TGTGCCAGCAGAGGCGGGCCCCCAGATACGCAGTATTTT; CDR3aa: CASRGGPPDTQYF
abundance: NA; v_gene: TRBV30; d_gene: TRBD1; j_gene: TRBJ1-2; CDR3nt: TGTGCCCGAAGGGGGACAGGGGAGGACTATGGCTACACCTTC; CDR3aa: CARRGTGEDYGYTF
abundance: once; v_gene: TRBV18; d_gene: NA; j_gene: TRBJ2-1; CDR3nt: TGTGCCAGCTCAGCGGCGACCAATGAGCAGTTCTTC; CDR3aa: CASSAATNEQFF
abundance: NA; v_gene: TRBV6-2/TRBV6-3; d_gene: TRBD2; j_gene: TRBJ2-3; CDR3nt: TGTGCCAGCAGTTACGCGGCTAGCGGCCACACAGATACGCAGTATTTT; CDR3aa: CASSYAASGHTDTQYF
abundance: NA; v_gene: TRBV5-4; d_gene: TRBD1; j_gene: TRBJ2-7; CDR3nt: TGTGCCAGCCGGGACAGGGTCTCCTACGAGCAGTACTTC; CDR3aa: CASRDRVSYEQYF
abundance: NA; v_gene: TRBV9; d_gene: TRBD2; j_gene: TRBJ2-5; CDR3nt: TGTGCCAGCAGCGTAGTTAGCGGGAGTCAAGAGACCCAGTACTTC; CDR3aa: CASSVVSGSQETQYF
abundance: NA; v_gene: TRBV10-1; d_gene: TRBD1; j_gene: TRBJ2-7; CDR3nt: TGCGCCAGCAGTGAGCGAGAGGACAGGGACCCCTCCTACGAGCAGTACTTC; CDR3aa: CASSEREDRDPSYEQYF
abundance: NA; v_gene: TRBV6-2/TRBV6-3; d_gene: NA; j_gene: TRBJ2-7; CDR3nt: TGTGCCGCCAGCCGTCCAGGGTTCACCTACGAGCAGTACTTC; CDR3aa: CAASRPGFTYEQYF
abundance: NA; v_gene: TRBV28; d_gene: NA; j_gene: TRBJ1-2; CDR3nt: TGTGCCAGCAGTTTAGAGGGATATGGCTACACCTTC; CDR3aa: CASSLEGYGYTF
abundance: NA; v_gene: TRBV28; d_gene: NA; j_gene: TRBJ1-2; CDR3nt: TGTGCCAGCAGACCTATCAGGGAATTCTATGGCTACACCTTC; CDR3aa: CASRPIREFYGYTF
abundance: NA; v_gene: TRBV10-3; d_gene: NA; j_gene: TRBJ1-2; CDR3nt: TGTGCCATCAGTGATCCGGGGGAAGGGCAACTTTATGGCTACACCTTC; CDR3aa: CAISDPGEGQLYGYTF
abundance: NA; v_gene: TRBV6-2/TRBV6-3; d_gene: NA; j_gene: TRBJ2-7; CDR3nt: TGTGCCAGCAGTTACCGGGGGACAGTTAACTACGAGCAGTACTTC; CDR3aa: CASSYRGTVNYEQYF
abundance: NA; v_gene: TRBV3-1/TRBV3-2; d_gene: NA; j_gene: TRBJ1-3; CDR3nt: TGTGCCAGCAGCCAAAGGAGAGGGAGCTCTGGAAACACCATATATTTT; CDR3aa: CASSQRRGSSGNTIYF
abundance: NA; v_gene: TRBV7-2; d_gene: TRBD2; j_gene: TRBJ2-7; CDR3nt: TGTGCCAGCTGCCCTGGGACTAGCGGGCCATACGAGCAGTACTTC; CDR3aa: CASCPGTSGPYEQYF
abundance: NA; v_gene: TRBV24-1; d_gene: TRBD2; j_gene: TRBJ2-7; CDR3nt: TGTGCCACCAGTAGGAGCGGGAGGGCCCAAGAGCAGTACTTC; CDR3aa: CATSRSGRAQEQYF
abundance: NA; v_gene: TRBV30; d_gene: NA; j_gene: TRBJ1-6; CDR3nt: TGTGCCTGGGAGAGCTCCTATAATTCACCCCTCCACTTT; CDR3aa: CAWESSYNSPLHF
abundance: NA; v_gene: TRBV6-6; d_gene: NA; j_gene: TRBJ2-2; CDR3nt: TGTGCCAGCAGCCCGCTCGGGGGCACCGGGGAGCTGTTTTTT; CDR3aa: CASSPLGGTGELFF
abundance: once; v_gene: TRBV3-1/TRBV3-2; d_gene: TRBD1; j_gene: TRBJ1-2; CDR3nt: TGTGCCAGCAGCCAACTACCTACGGACAGGGGGGATGGCTACACCTTC; CDR3aa: CASSQLPTDRGDGYTF
abundance: NA; v_gene: TRBV28; d_gene: NA; j_gene: TRBJ1-3; CDR3nt: TGTGCCAGCAGGGGGGCAGTTGGCAACACCATATATTTT; CDR3aa: CASRGAVGNTIYF
abundance: NA; v_gene: TRBV7-2; d_gene: TRBD2; j_gene: TRBJ2-7; CDR3nt: TGTGCCAGCAGCTTTTCTAGCGGGAGGAATTACGAGCAGTACTTC; CDR3aa: CASSFSSGRNYEQYF
abundance: NA; v_gene: TRBV27; d_gene: TRBD2; j_gene: TRBJ2-7; CDR3nt: TGTGCCAGCAGTTTATCTGCCGGGAGGCTGTCCTACGAGCAGTACTTC; CDR3aa: CASSLSAGRLSYEQYF
abundance: NA; v_gene: TRBV6-2/TRBV6-3; d_gene: NA; j_gene: TRBJ2-1; CDR3nt: TGTGCCAGCAGCCAGCGAAATGAGCAGTTCTTC; CDR3aa: CASSQRNEQFF
abundance: NA; v_gene: TRBV27; d_gene: TRBD2; j_gene: TRBJ2-1; CDR3nt: TGTGCCAGCACCAAGGGACTAGCGGCCTACAATGAGCAGTTCTTC; CDR3aa: CASTKGLAAYNEQFF
abundance: NA; v_gene: TRBV10-3; d_gene: NA; j_gene: TRBJ2-7; CDR3nt: TGTGCCATCAGTGAGGCAGCTAGCGCTTCCTACGAGCAGTACTTC; CDR3aa: CAISEAASASYEQYF
abundance: few; v_gene: TRBV19; d_gene: NA; j_gene: TRBJ1-6; CDR3nt: TGTGCCAGTAGTATAGACCACATCATCTCACCCCTCCACTTT; CDR3aa: CASSIDHIISPLHF
abundance: once; v_gene: TRBV7-2; d_gene: TRBD1; j_gene: TRBJ1-5; CDR3nt: TGTGCCAGCAGCCAACGCGGACAGGGTCACTTTAGCAATCAGCCCCAGCATTTT; CDR3aa: CASSQRGQGHFSNQPQHF
abundance: NA; v_gene: TRBV7-9; d_gene: TRBD1; j_gene: TRBJ2-7; CDR3nt: TGTGCCAGCAGCTTTTATGGCCAAAGGGACAGCGTAGAGTACTTC; CDR3aa: CASSFYGQRDSVEYF
abundance: NA; v_gene: TRBV9; d_gene: TRBD2; j_gene: TRBJ2-7; CDR3nt: TGTGCCAGCAGCCCCGCGACTAGCGGGAAACGCGAGCAGTACTTC; CDR3aa: CASSPATSGKREQYF
abundance: NA; v_gene: TRBV12-2; d_gene: NA; j_gene: TRBJ1-1; CDR3nt: TGTGCAAGTCGCTCCCCCGGAGGGCGGACTGAAGCTTTCTTT; CDR3aa: CASRSPGGRTEAFF
abundance: NA; v_gene: TRBV6-2/TRBV6-3; d_gene: TRBD2; j_gene: TRBJ2-1; CDR3nt: TGTGCCAGCAGTTACAGAGCGGGAGAGTTCTTCCCGGGCTACAATGAGCAGTTCTTC; CDR3aa: CASSYRAGEFFPGYNEQFF
abundance: once; v_gene: TRBV7-2; d_gene: TRBD2; j_gene: TRBJ2-1; CDR3nt: TGTGCCAGCAGCCCGGGACTAGCGGGAGGGGAGCAGTTCTTC; CDR3aa: CASSPGLAGGEQFF
abundance: NA; v_gene: TRBV7-8; d_gene: NA; j_gene: TRBJ2-1; CDR3nt: TGTGCCAGCAGCGGATTAGGAATCACGGGTGAGCAGTTCTTC; CDR3aa: CASSGLGITGEQFF